The entry that follows covers one TCR beta chain sequence. Method: immunoSEQ multiplex PCR; TCRdb's copy keeps in-frame clones and lacks some. The sample yields about 94,000 clones, about 95% seen once. These data originate in a study of technical replicates of blood from several donors. The material sequenced was T cells isolated from PBMCs. The clonotype was recovered from a human donor in good health.

The CDR3 region has the DNA TGTGCCAGCAACTTAGGACAGCAAGAGACCCAGTACTTC. Protein sequence: CASNLGQQETQYF. V is TRBV25-1 and J is TRBJ2-5; tentative D call: TRBD1 (6 bases). Trimming cost V 7 bases and J 2 bases, with 11 bases left between them. The length of the CDR3 is 13 residues. Germline V CDR1 and CDR2: MGHDK, SYGVNS. The full variable domain, with the rest looked up from reference TRBV25-1 and TRBJ2-5, is EADIYQTPRYLVIGTGKKITLECSQTMGHDKMYWYQQDPGMELHLIHYSYGVNSTEKGDLSSESTVSRIRTEHFPLTLESARPSHTSQYLCASNLGQQETQYFGPGTRLLVL.